This record concerns one T cell receptor (beta chain) sequence. Trimming took off 5 bases at V and 1 base at J, with 8 bases between the two ends. Germline V gives CDR1 LNHDA, CDR2 SQIVND (reference sequence). The CDR3 totals 13 residues. This entry comes from a study of blood T cell repertoires in COVID-19. Sequencing used immunoSEQ multiplex PCR; TCRdb keeps in-frame clones, though not all of them. The data show approximately 170,000 clones, with around 84% seen just once and roughly 8.6% held by the top ten. Participants were aged roughly 18 to 89 years from about two dozen US areas. The J gene is TRBJ1-1, the V gene TRBV19, with D unresolved. The source material was PBMCs or T cells enriched from blood (not recorded which). The receptor was isolated from a woman in her 50s who had recovered from COVID-19. The CDR3 loop is CASSAVQNTEAFF. The CDR3 region has the DNA TGTGCCAGTAGTGCGGTTCAGAACACTGAAGCTTTCTTT.